This T cell receptor (beta chain) was observed in a study of blood T cell repertoires in COVID-19 (dated by TCRdb to 2019 to 2021). With regard to the full study: Collaborator samples came from the United States, Italy and Spain and covered acute and convalescent phases of COVID-19. The samples were drawn from two sources: the first 160 participants of the ongoing ImmuneRACE study, and approximately 1,300 subjects contributed by 6 global collaborators. Subjects who had been exposed to COVID-19, were actively infected with it, or had recovered from it provided the deeply sampled blood TCRbeta repertoires that made up the dataset. The repertoires were released in a freely available public database meant as a resource for research on the immune response to SARS-CoV-2. The prospective study material was composed of cDNA or gDNA derived from T cells, B-cell-depleted T cells, or PBMCs. A de-identified subject ID, COVID-19 status, age in years and sex were almost always included in the sample metadata. HLA class I and class II types, where available, came from metadata supplied by the sample provider rather than from assay-based typing.

TCRbeta CDR3 regions were amplified from genomic DNA by means of the immunoSEQ Assay, a bias-controlled multiplex PCR. The authors processed their data as follows. Nucleated cell counts per sample were estimated from amplification of reference gene primers within the assay. To quantify the absolute abundance of each unique TCRbeta CDR3 rearrangement, sequence reads were collapsed and filtered. For each sample, productive Simpson clonality was calculated as the square root of Simpson's diversity index over productive rearrangements. TCRdb carries this immuneACCESS record with in-frame sequences only. Its versions omit some clonotypes, under half of them owing to an unresolved V gene in the studies checked, with the rest unexplained. V, J and clone size are those of that table, while D and trimming were read from the DNA. The sample data list about 320,000 clones, and roughly 85% of these were observed just once. The ten largest clones represent 7.2% of the sample.

A note on this clone: No antigen is known for it. Base qualities are not provided; no much larger clone lies one nucleotide away.

Study-level results and caveats: The amount of clinical and demographic metadata varied by source and participant and was provided uncurated.

V was cut back by 4 bases and J by 3 bases, leaving a gap of 13 bases between them. Reading from cysteine to phenylalanine, the CDR3 counts 13 amino acids. Only the CDR3 DNA is retained, 39 bases long and in frame from the first base. As encoded in the germline V gene, CDR1 is SQVTM while CDR2 is ANQGSEA. Collaborating institutions collected whole blood in K2EDTA tubes following their own protocols. For TCRbeta analysis, collaborator samples were shipped as frozen whole blood, as isolated PBMCs, or as DNA extracted from either sample type. The sequence came from a human donor in a cohort sampled during active COVID-19. The sample consisted of peripheral blood. The chain is made from TRBV29-1 and TRBJ2-7, and TRBD1 may be the D gene, going by 6 matching bases. The CDR3 protein sequence reads: CSVGRGSFYEQYF. The DNA sequence is TGCAGCGTTGGTAGGGGGAGCTTCTACGAGCAGTACTTC.